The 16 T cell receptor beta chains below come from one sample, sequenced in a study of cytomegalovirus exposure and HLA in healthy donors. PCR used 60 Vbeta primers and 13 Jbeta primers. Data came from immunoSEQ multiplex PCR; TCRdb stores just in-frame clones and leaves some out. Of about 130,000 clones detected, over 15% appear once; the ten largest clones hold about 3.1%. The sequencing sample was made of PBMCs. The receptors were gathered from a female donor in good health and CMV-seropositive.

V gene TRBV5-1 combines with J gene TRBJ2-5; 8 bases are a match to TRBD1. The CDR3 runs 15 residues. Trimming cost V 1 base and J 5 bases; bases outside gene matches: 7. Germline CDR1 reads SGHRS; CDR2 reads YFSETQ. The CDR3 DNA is TGCGCCAGCAGCTTGTATAACAGGGGGTCGGAGACCCAGTACTTC. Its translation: CASSLYNRGSETQYF.

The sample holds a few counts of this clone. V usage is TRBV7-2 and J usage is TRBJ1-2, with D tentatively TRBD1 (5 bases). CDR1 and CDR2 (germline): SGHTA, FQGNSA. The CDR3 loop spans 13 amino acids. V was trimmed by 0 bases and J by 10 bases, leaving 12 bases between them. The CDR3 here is CASSLALRVDYTF. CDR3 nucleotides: TGTGCCAGCAGCTTAGCGCTCAGGGTAGACTACACCTTC. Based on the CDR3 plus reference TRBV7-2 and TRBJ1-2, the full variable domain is GAGVSQSPSNKVTEKGKDVELRCDPISGHTALYWYRQSLGQGLEFLIYFQGNSAPDKSGLPSDRFSAERTGGSVSTLTIQRTQQEDSAVYLCASSLALRVDYTFGSGTRLTVV.

This CDR3 is CASSQGASTDTQYF. The CDR3 DNA follows: TGCGCCAGCAGCCAAGGGGCGAGCACAGATACGCAGTATTTT. The genes are TRBV4-3 and TRBJ2-3; D is ambiguous. Trimming took 1 base from V and 0 from J, leaving 5 bases between them. CDR1 is LGHNA and CDR2 is YSLEER in the germline V gene. This CDR3 is 14 amino acids long.

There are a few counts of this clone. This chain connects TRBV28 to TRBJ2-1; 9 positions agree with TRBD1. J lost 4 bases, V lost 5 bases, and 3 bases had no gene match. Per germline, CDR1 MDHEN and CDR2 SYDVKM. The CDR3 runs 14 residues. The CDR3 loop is CASSAGQGYNEQFF. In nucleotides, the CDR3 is TGTGCCAGCAGTGCAGGACAGGGGTACAATGAGCAGTTCTTC.

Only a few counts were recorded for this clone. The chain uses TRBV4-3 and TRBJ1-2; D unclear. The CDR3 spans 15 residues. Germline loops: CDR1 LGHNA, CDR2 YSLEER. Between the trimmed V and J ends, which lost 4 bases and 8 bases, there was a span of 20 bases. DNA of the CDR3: TGCGCCAGCAGCCGTATGCCGGGAGCCCAAGGCGGCTACACCTTC. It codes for CASSRMPGAQGGYTF.

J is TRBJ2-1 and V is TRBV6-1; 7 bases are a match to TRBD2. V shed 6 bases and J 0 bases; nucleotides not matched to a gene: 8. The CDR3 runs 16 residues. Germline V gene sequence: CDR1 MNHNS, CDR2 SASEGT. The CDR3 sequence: CASSEYTGGSYNEQFF. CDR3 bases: TGTGCCAGCAGCGAATACACGGGAGGCTCCTACAATGAGCAGTTCTTC.

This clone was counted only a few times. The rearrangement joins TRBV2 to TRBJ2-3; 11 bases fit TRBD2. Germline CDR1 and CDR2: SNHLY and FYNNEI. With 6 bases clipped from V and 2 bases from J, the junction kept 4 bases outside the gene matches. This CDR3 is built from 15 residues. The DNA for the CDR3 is TGTGCCAGCAGACCGGGACTAGCGGCCACAGATACGCAGTATTTT. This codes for CASRPGLAATDTQYF. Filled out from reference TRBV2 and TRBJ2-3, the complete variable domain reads EPEVTQTPSHQVTQMGQEVILRCVPISNHLYFYWYRQILGQKVEFLVSFYNNEISEKSEIFDDQFSVERPDGSNFTLKIRSTKLEDSAMYFCASRPGLAATDTQYFGPGTRLTVL.

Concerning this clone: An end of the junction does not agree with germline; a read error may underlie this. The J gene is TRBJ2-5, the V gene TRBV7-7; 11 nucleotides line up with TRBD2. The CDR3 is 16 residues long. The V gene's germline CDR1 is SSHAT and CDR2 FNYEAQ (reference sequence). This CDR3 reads CASSASLAGARETQYF. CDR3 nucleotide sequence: TGTGCTAGCAGCGCGTCACTAGCGGGAGCTCGGGAGACCCAGTACTTC.

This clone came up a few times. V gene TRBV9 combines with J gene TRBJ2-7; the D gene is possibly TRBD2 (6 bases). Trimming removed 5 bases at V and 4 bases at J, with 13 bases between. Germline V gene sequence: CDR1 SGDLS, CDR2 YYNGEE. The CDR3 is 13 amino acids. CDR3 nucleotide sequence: TGTGCCAGCAGTCGGGACTCCCCTTACGAGCAGTACTTC. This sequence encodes CASSRDSPYEQYF.

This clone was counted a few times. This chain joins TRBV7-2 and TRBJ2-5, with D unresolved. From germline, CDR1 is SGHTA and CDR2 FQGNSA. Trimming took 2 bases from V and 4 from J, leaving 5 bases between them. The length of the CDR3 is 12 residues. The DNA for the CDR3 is TGTGCCAGCAGCTTATCAGGAGAGACCCAGTACTTC. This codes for CASSLSGETQYF. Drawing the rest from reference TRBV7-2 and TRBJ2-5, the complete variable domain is GAGVSQSPSNKVTEKGKDVELRCDPISGHTALYWYRQSLGQGLEFLIYFQGNSAPDKSGLPSDRFSAERTGGSVSTLTIQRTQQEDSAVYLCASSLSGETQYFGPGTRLLVL.

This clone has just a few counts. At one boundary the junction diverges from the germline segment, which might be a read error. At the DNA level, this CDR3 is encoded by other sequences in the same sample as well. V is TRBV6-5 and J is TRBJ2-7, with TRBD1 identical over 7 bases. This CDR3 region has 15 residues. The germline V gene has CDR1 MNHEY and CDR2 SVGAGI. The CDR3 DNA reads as TGTGCCAGCAGAGGGGGATTGACAGGGAAGAACGAGCAGTATTTC. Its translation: CASRGGLTGKNEQYF.

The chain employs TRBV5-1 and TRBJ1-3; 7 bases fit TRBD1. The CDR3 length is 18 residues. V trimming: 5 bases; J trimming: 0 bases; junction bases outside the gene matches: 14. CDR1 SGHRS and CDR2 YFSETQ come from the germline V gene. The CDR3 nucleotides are TGCGCCAGCAGTTTTGATTACTACAGGGGTTCCTCTGGAAACACCATATATTTT. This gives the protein CASSFDYYRGSSGNTIYF.

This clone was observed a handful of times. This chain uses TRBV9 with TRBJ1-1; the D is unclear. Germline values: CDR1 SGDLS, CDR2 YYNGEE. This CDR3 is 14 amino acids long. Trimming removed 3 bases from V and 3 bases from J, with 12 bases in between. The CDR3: CASSGSLNYTEAFF. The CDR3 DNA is TGTGCCAGCAGCGGATCCCTGAACTACACTGAAGCTTTCTTT.

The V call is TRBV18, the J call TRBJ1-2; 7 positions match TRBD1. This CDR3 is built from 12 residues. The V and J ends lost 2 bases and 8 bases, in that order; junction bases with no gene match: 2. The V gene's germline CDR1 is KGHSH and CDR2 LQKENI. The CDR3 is CASSPDREGYTF. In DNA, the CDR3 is TGTGCCAGCTCACCAGACAGGGAAGGCTACACCTTC.

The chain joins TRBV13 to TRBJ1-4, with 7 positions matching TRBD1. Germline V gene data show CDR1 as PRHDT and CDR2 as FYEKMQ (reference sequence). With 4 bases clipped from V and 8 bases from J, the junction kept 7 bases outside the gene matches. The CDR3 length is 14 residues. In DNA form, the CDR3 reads TGTGCCAGCAGCTCGACAGGGATGGGGGAAAAACTGTTTTTT. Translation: CASSSTGMGEKLFF.

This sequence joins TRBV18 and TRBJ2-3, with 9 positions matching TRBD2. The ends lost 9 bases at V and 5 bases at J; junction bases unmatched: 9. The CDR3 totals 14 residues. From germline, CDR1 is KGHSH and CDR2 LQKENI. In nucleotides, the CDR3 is TGTGCCAGTGCCATAGCGGGAGTAGGAGATACGCAGTATTTT. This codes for CASAIAGVGDTQYF. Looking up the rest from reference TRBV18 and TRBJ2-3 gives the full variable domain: NAGVMQNPRHLVRRRGQEARLRCSPMKGHSHVYWYRQLPEEGLKFMVYLQKENIIDESGMPKERFSAEFPKEGPSILRIQQVVRGDSAAYFCASAIAGVGDTQYFGPGTRLTVL.